This T cell receptor beta chain was captured in a study of CD8 T cells in ankylosing spondylitis. This clonotype was recorded many times. A single record per CDR3 protein comes from TCRdb applying MiXCR to the 5' RACE reads. Of over 60,000 distinct CDR3 sequences in the sample, roughly 5% are singletons; the top ten hold 2.2%. Material for sequencing was blood, either unsorted or a sorted T cell fraction (not recorded which). This clonotype was sampled from a male donor with ankylosing spondylitis or in good health (not recorded which).

Written as DNA, the CDR3 is TGTGCCATCAGTGAGGGCCCAAAAAACTATGGCTACACCTTC. It is translated as CAISEGPKNYGYTF. This rearrangement joins TRBV10-3 to TRBJ1-2; D gene unclear. The ends were cut back, 2 bases at V and 2 bases at J, with 9 bases in the middle. Per germline, CDR1 ENHRY and CDR2 SYGVKD. The CDR3 extends over 14 amino acids.